This T cell receptor beta chain was recorded in a study of cytomegalovirus exposure and HLA in healthy donors. The germline gives CDR1 ENHRY, CDR2 SYGVKD. V lost 4 bases, J lost 6 bases, and 7 bases lay in between. The CDR3 is 12 residues long. As to this clone: Its target is not known.

The repertoire was sequenced with immunoSEQ multiplex PCR; TCRdb's copy has only in-frame clones and lacks some. The sample holds 150,000 to 200,000 clones, about 82% seen once. Study-wide results and limits: Associated with cytomegalovirus, according to the listing, were 164 TCR beta chains.

The clonotype comes from a man in his thirties or forties in good health and CMV-seropositive. The sequencing sample was made of PBMCs. The V and J genes are TRBV10-3 and TRBJ2-1; maybe TRBD1 (5 bases). The CDR3 reads CAISGQSNEQFF. The DNA for the CDR3 is TGTGCCATCAGTGGACAGAGCAATGAGCAGTTCTTC.